This T cell receptor beta chain was retrieved from a study of persistence of HIV-infected CD4 T cells. Study-level information: Isolated cells were CMV- and HIV-1 Gag-responding CD4+ T cells. Findings of the study overall: TCR analyses could not target the rare provirus-carrying CMV-responding cells.

The germline V gene encodes CDR1 KGHSH and CDR2 LQKENI. V gave up 3 bases and J gave up 9 bases, with 18 bases separating them. The length of the CDR3 is 15 residues. Notes on this clone: What it binds is not known.

An overlapping HIV-1 Gag peptide pool stimulated these cells at approximately 0.91 ug/peptide/mL. Sorted nonresponding memory CD4+ T cells were CD40L-negative, CD69-negative, CD45RO-high. Suppressive ART was started during chronic HIV-1 infection in these adults. The libraries were made with immunoSEQ version 4 in survey mode. The protocol was immunoSEQ multiplex PCR, while the TCRdb copy is restricted to in-frame clones and leaves out a portion. The sample includes over 30,000 clones, about 81% of them seen just once. Sequencing used cultured CD4+ T cells from PBMCs, obtained from a patient who received antiretroviral therapy. The TCR comes from an adult with HIV. The donor label of this sample is uncertain. The V gene is TRBV18, the J gene TRBJ2-1, with D possibly matching TRBD1 (6 bases). CDR3: CASSPPGEFFGEQFF. The CDR3 region has the DNA TGTGCCAGCTCACCTCCAGGGGAGTTCTTCGGTGAGCAGTTCTTC.